Described below is a single T cell receptor beta chain sequence and its context. The antigen it recognizes is unknown. Within one base of it there is no much larger clone, and no base qualities were kept. The library came from the immunoSEQ multiplex PCR assay. For the multiplex PCR, a mixture combining 60 forward primers for TCR Vbeta segments and 13 reverse primers for TCR Jbeta segments was used. The CDR3 region of rearranged TCR beta genes was amplified from genomic DNA by a multiplex PCR assay. The amplified TCR beta libraries were sequenced on the Illumina HiSeq System as 87-base-pair reads. Turning to the authors' computational methods: A later analysis counted about 80 million unique TCR beta chains across the 600 to 850 repertoires, and some 11 million of these chains were shared by at least two donors. A nearest-neighbor algorithm error-corrected the raw reads and collapsed the reads into unique sequences, merging closely related sequences to remove PCR and sequencing errors. V, D and J gene segments were assigned by aligning CDR3 sequences to IMGT reference sequences. Each retained sequence needed at least a six-nucleotide match to both a V gene segment and a J gene segment. Rearrangements were classified as productive when the CDR3 lacked stop codons and remained in frame with V and J, and all other rearrangements were classified as non-productive. Following IMGT convention, CDR3 was defined as the stretch from the second conserved V-encoded cysteine up to the conserved J-encoded phenylalanine. The earlier analysis of about 610 of the donors excluded any sequence lacking an unambiguous match to a single V gene segment. An earlier analysis of 587 of the donors classified V segments as functional when productive rearrangements were above 56.7% and as segregating when the standard deviation between donors was above 5%. A statistical classification framework was developed to diagnose cytomegalovirus status using the catalog of TCR beta chain sequences. In a later analysis, V and J genes were assigned by comparing TCR nucleotide sequences against IMGT/GENE-DB human TR gene sequences. The TCRdist pipeline was used in a later analysis to assign CDR3 sequences and most-parsimonious VDJ recombination scenarios. In a later analysis, each TCR beta chain was defined by its CDR3 amino acid sequence together with its V-gene family, and reads without a unique V-gene family were excluded. In a later analysis, around 600 highly shared, low-generation-probability nucleotide sequences were removed to address suspected cross-contamination and a sequencing artifact. For each public chain, a later analysis derived a clonal expansion index from normalized ranks of inferred template counts within each repertoire. In a later analysis, generation probabilities were computed with a VDJ recombination model fitted to out-of-frame rearrangements, and the resulting probabilities were checked against IGoR. A later analysis scored TCR-TCR, TCR-HLA and TCR-CMV co-occurrence with hypergeometric tests, applying a repertoire-size bias correction to TCR pairs. False discovery rates were estimated in a later analysis by permuting HLA or CMV assignments 20 times. A later analysis grouped co-occurring TCRs with DBSCAN, adding TCRdist sequence similarity when clustering within HLA-allele-positive subsets. For co-occurrence clustering, repertoires with fewer than 30,000 or more than 120,000 public chains were excluded, along with four to six repertoires with anomalous nucleotide sharing. This immuneACCESS table, as held by TCRdb, lists in-frame sequences with V and J called but not all clones. Of the missing ones, under half trace to an unresolved V gene in checked studies; the others have no known cause. V, J and clone size are those of that table, while D and trimming were read from the DNA. The sample table records some 130,000 clones; roughly four fifths of these occur just once. The ten largest account for approximately 7.2% of the sample.

The source of the sample is a study of cytomegalovirus exposure and HLA in healthy donors (dated by TCRdb to 2016 to 2017). Regarding the research as a whole: In an earlier analysis of 450 to 750 of the donors, less than 350 Gb of sequence data and some 100 million unique TCR beta sequences from 150 million to 200 million T cells were reported. About 310 gigabases of sequencing data and 70 million to 100 million unique TCR sequences were included in an early release covering over 600 HLA-typed donors. The genetic ancestry cluster associated with self-reported Caucasian donors included around 76% of the 300 to 400 genotyped donors. The study aimed to test whether signatures of past pathogen exposure could be identified by cataloging public T cell receptors. Using immunosequencing, the study profiled T cell repertoires from 500 to 800 subjects and related those repertoires to cytomegalovirus serostatus. Besides the first cohort of 550 to 750 subjects, a separate validation cohort made up of 120 different subjects was used. To predict cytomegalovirus infection status, the study combined high-throughput TCR immunosequencing, statistical association of individual TCRs with disease status, and machine learning. A later analysis re-examined previously published TCR beta repertoires from about 670 donors and added high-resolution HLA genotyping to investigate patterns of TCR occurrence. The later analysis used no new phenotypic data to find candidate immune exposures, relying instead on TCR beta sequences and their occurrence across donors. In an earlier analysis of roughly 600 of the donors, high-throughput TCR beta sequencing was used to judge whether each TCR beta V gene segment behaved as functional or pseudogenic. Donor age, sex, ethnicity and CMV serostatus were compiled together with the repertoire data. A later genetic analysis took genome-wide SNP genotypes for about 65% of the 666 donors and used that subset as a discovery cohort. Every discovery cohort repertoire had been produced on one sequencing platform. HLA typing covered class I and class II loci at four-digit resolution. Typing coverage varied by locus: roughly 629-630 donors for A, B, C, DRB1 and DQB1; around 560 for DQA1; over 600 for DPA1; under 490 for DPB1. Roughly 5 DR-DQ haplotypes were treated as single units for association and clustering because of strong linkage in the cohort. Among 300 to 450 genotyped donors of the cohort, an average of approximately 240,000 unique TCR beta nucleotide sequences were sequenced per donor, about a sixth of them non-productive. Results the study describes overall, beyond this receptor: The sequencing pipeline was judged likely to have produced a cluster of highly shared sequence variants as a technical artifact. In a later genetic analysis, a missense DCLRE1C variant was associated with V-gene and J-gene trimming of TCR beta chains, and the association was replicated in an independent cohort. Because counts were too low, more than 15 rarely observed V segments, including chromosome 9 orphons, were excluded from the earlier analysis of 587 of the donors. Most TCR sequences were seen in very few donors, while some public TCRs were found in many individuals. Broadly in line with IMGT annotations, most TCR beta V segments showed up in productive rearrangements about 87% or about 30% of the time in an earlier analysis of about 500 of the donors. Several of the top co-occurrence clusters appeared to be linked to parvovirus B19, influenza, CMV and Epstein-Barr virus, according to a later analysis. Cytomegalovirus status was reported to be diagnosed by the classifier with high specificity and sensitivity in both the original and validation cohorts. The study gave a list of some 150 TCR beta chains associated with cytomegalovirus. When HLA alleles, especially DR and DQ, strongly co-occurred, attributing TCR associations to individual alleles was difficult. Three of the identified cytomegalovirus-associated TCR beta chains were confirmed in vitro to be specific for cytomegalovirus antigens. Some IMGT-functional V segments, including TRBV6-2 and TRBV6-3, could not be distinguished by the 87-base-pair reads and were therefore excluded. In a later analysis, around 17,000 TCR beta sequences were associated with specific HLA alleles at a false discovery rate of 0.05. A further reported finding was that TCR beta sequences accurately predicted the HLA-A and HLA-B alleles for most subjects in the first cohort. The cohort was sequenced for TCR beta chains only, and without alpha or paired-chain data the features that could be detected were limited. CMV serostatus was the only immune exposure information available for the cohort. The authors suggested that the approach could potentially be extended to other disease states and immunological phenotypes. Linkage disequilibrium might explain the correlated functional status among segregating V segments, but an unknown experimental factor could not be excluded. In a later analysis, TCR association rates were found to vary across HLA loci, with the most associated TCRs seen for DRB1 alleles and the fewest for HLA-C alleles. A later analysis found that HLA-associated TCR beta chains were more clonally expanded and had lower generation probabilities than equally common non-associated chains. Presence/absence analyses assumed roughly uniform sequencing depth across donors, an assumption that may not hold. In a later analysis, most CMV-associated TCR beta chains were found to appear HLA-restricted, with HLA associations seemingly driven largely by CMV exposure. Because HLA typing was missing for some donors at each locus, association tests included only the typed subset. Compared with the approximately 720-donor mean, donors in an Asian-associated ancestry cluster had fewer N-insertions in productive TCRs, according to a later genetic analysis.

The CDR3 has 13 amino acids, counting the end cysteine and phenylalanine. Only the CDR3 portion is preserved as DNA: 39 bases, with reading frame beginning at the first base. Per the germline V gene, SGHRS is the CDR1 and YFSETQ is the CDR2. Trimming costs V 1 base and J 5 bases, and their ends lie 9 bases apart. The cohort comprised fewer than 750 healthy bone marrow donors. Cohort members were all nominally healthy when sampled, although unrecorded immune exposures were likely present. The donor was CMV seronegative and was included in the group of about 400 seronegative cohort members. A peripheral blood sample was provided by each donor, and peripheral blood mononuclear cells were used for TCR beta sequencing. The Qiagen DNeasy Blood Extraction Kit was used to extract genomic DNA from the blood cell samples.

The sequence links TRBV5-1 to TRBJ2-5; perhaps TRBD2 is the D gene, with 5 bases matching. Material for sequencing was PBMCs. The clonotype comes from a male donor in good health and CMV-seronegative. The CDR3 region: CASSLSSVETQYF. Here is the DNA: TGCGCCAGCAGCTTGAGTAGCGTCGAGACCCAGTACTTC.